These T cell receptor beta chains were read from a single sample in a study of neoadjuvant anti-PD-1 for oral cavity cancer. Clones were read by immunoSEQ multiplex PCR, and TCRdb kept only the in-frame ones, dropping some. Here the sample spans about 14,000 clones, 55% to 80% being singletons. This material consisted of PBMCs, taken before nivolumab (anti-PD-1) treatment. The receptors come from a person aged 35 to 85 with oral cavity squamous cell carcinoma. CDR3s include the opening cysteine and the closing phenylalanine or tryptophan. The order of the fields is V gene, clone size, D gene, J gene, CDR3 DNA, CDR3 protein. D genes are given only for firm matches. Not every row has a clone size; where given, it reads once, few, many or a size class.

>TRBV4-1|-|-|TRBJ1-1
TGCGCCAGCGGGCAAAACACTGAAGCTTTCTTT
CASGQNTEAFF
>TRBV7-9|-|-|TRBJ1-2
TGTGCCAGCAGCCCCGCTTTGTTCATTTATGGCTACACCTTC
CASSPALFIYGYTF
>TRBV7-8|-|-|TRBJ2-7
TGTGCCAGCACCCCCTTGGGCGGGTTGGGCGAGCAGTACTTC
CASTPLGGLGEQYF
>TRBV19|-|-|TRBJ1-6
TGTGCCAGTGGGGACGGTAGCTATAATTCACCCCTCCACTTT
CASGDGSYNSPLHF
>TRBV5-1|-|TRBD1|TRBJ2-7
TGCGCCAGCAGCTTGTTAACGTTTCAAGGCGGGACAGGGAGTACCTACGAGCAGTACTTC
CASSLLTFQGGTGSTYEQYF
>TRBV18|few|-|TRBJ2-5
TGTGCCAGCTCACCACTACAGGTAGAAGAGACCCAGTACTTC
CASSPLQVEETQYF
>TRBV10-3|-|TRBD1|TRBJ1-5
TGTGCCATCAGTGAGTCCCAGGGGGCTGGTCAGCCCCAGCATTTT
CAISESQGAGQPQHF
>TRBV18|-|TRBD1|TRBJ2-3
TGTGCCAGCTCACCACCAACAGGGGGAATAGATACGCAGTATTTT
CASSPPTGGIDTQYF
>TRBV10-3|-|-|TRBJ1-1
TGTGCCATCAGCGAAGGGGGTGCTGGGGCCACTGAAGCTTTCTTT
CAISEGGAGATEAFF
>TRBV7-8|-|TRBD1|TRBJ1-2
TGTGCCAGCAGCTTAGCATCCGGGACAGGGGGATATGGCTACACCTTC
CASSLASGTGGYGYTF
>TRBV10-3|-|TRBD1|TRBJ1-2
TGTGCCATCAGCCAACAGGGGTCGGGGGATGGGGGCTACACCTTC
CAISQQGSGDGGYTF
>TRBV11-2|-|-|TRBJ2-7
TGTGCCAGCAGCCGGTATAGCGGCTCCTACGAGCAGTACTTC
CASSRYSGSYEQYF
>TRBV18|few|-|TRBJ1-4
TGTGCCAGCTCAGTGAGACAGAAATCGGGTGAAAAACTGTTTTTT
CASSVRQKSGEKLFF
>TRBV18|few|-|TRBJ1-2
TGTGCCAGCTCAAAGTTCACGGAGGGTGGCTACACCTTC
CASSKFTEGGYTF
>TRBV19|-|TRBD1|TRBJ2-3
TGTGCCAGTAGTGGGACAGGGACAGATACGCAGTATTTT
CASSGTGTDTQYF
>TRBV6-1|-|-|TRBJ2-7
TGTGCCAGCAGTGTGGACCGGTCCTACGAGCAGTACTTC
CASSVDRSYEQYF
>TRBV27|-|-|TRBJ1-1
TGTGCCAGCAGTTTATCTTCCGGACAGTTGAACACTGAAGCTTTCTTT
CASSLSSGQLNTEAFF
>TRBV7-6|-|TRBD2|TRBJ2-3
TGTGCCAGCAGCGCCGGGACTAGCGGGAGTACAGATACGCAGTATTTT
CASSAGTSGSTDTQYF
>TRBV7-2|few|TRBD1|TRBJ1-5
TGTGCCAGCAGCTCTACCGGACAGGGCAATCAGCCCCAGCATTTT
CASSSTGQGNQPQHF
>TRBV27|-|-|TRBJ2-7
TGTGCCAGCAGTATGACAAATCCGGGCGAGCAGTACTTC
CASSMTNPGEQYF
>TRBV30|-|-|TRBJ1-1
TGTGCCTGGAGTGTTGCGGGGTATACTGAAGCTTTCTTT
CAWSVAGYTEAFF
>TRBV11-1|-|TRBD1|TRBJ2-3
TGTGCCAGCAGCCCCCACAGGGGTTTTAATTCAGATACGCAGTATTTT
CASSPHRGFNSDTQYF
>TRBV5-1|-|-|TRBJ2-7
TGCGCCAGCAGCCTCCAAGGACAGGCGCCCGGGAGTGAGCAGTACTTC
CASSLQGQAPGSEQYF
>TRBV6-1|once|-|TRBJ2-7
TGTGCCAGCAGTGAAGGGAGGGGGCCCGCACTCCGCCCCCACGAGCAGTACTTC
CASSEGRGPALRPHEQYF
>TRBV7-9|-|-|TRBJ2-3
TGTGCCAGCAGCCTCAACACGCAGTATTTT
CASSLNTQYF
>TRBV5-8|once|-|TRBJ1-4
TGTGCCAGCAGCATGAGGGCAACTAATGAAAAACTGTTTTTT
CASSMRATNEKLFF
>TRBV14|-|-|TRBJ1-4
TGTGCCAGCAGCCAAGGGTTAATGGGGACAAGTGCAACTAATGAAAAACTGTTTTTT
CASSQGLMGTSATNEKLFF
>TRBV5-1|-|TRBD1|TRBJ1-2
TGCGCCAGCAGCTGGGGAGGGGACAGGAAAGCTAACTATGGCTACACCTTC
CASSWGGDRKANYGYTF
>TRBV7-8|-|-|TRBJ2-3
TGTGCCAGCAGCTTCGTAGCAGATACGCAGTATTTT
CASSFVADTQYF
>TRBV7-8|-|-|TRBJ2-3
TGTGCCAGCAGCAATTATGTATCTAGCACAGATACGCAGTATTTT
CASSNYVSSTDTQYF